Sequencing of this T cell receptor beta chain was carried out in a study of cytomegalovirus exposure and HLA in healthy donors (dated by TCRdb to the late 2010s). With respect to the entire study: According to an earlier analysis of a few hundred of the donors, 150 million to 200 million T cells yielded some 120 million unique TCR beta sequences and about 280 Gb of sequence data. A separate validation cohort of 100 to 150 different subjects was used in addition to the roughly 700-subject first cohort. An earlier analysis of roughly 580 of the donors used high-throughput TCR beta sequencing to judge whether each TCR beta V gene segment behaved as functional or pseudogenic. A later genetic analysis used genome-wide SNP genotypes for about three fifths of the 666 donors, treating that subset as a discovery cohort. To study patterns of TCR occurrence, a later analysis re-analyzed previously published TCR beta repertoires from just over 650 donors and added high-resolution HLA genotyping. Because of strong linkage in the cohort, roughly five DR-DQ haplotypes were treated as single units for association and clustering. The study used immunosequencing to profile the T cell repertoires of 666 subjects and linked those repertoires to cytomegalovirus serostatus. The genetic ancestry cluster associated with self-reported Caucasian donors included over 65% of the approximately 400 genotyped donors. The study aimed to test whether cataloging public T cell receptors could reveal signatures of past pathogen exposure. On average, approximately 250,000 unique TCR beta nucleotide sequences were sequenced per donor among about 400 genotyped donors of the cohort, with about 19% of those sequences being non-productive. The study combined high-throughput TCR immunosequencing, statistical association of individual TCRs with disease status, and machine learning to predict cytomegalovirus infection status. Alongside the repertoire data, information on donor age, sex, ethnicity and CMV serostatus was compiled. The number of typed donors differed by locus: roughly 629-630 for A, B, C, DRB1 and DQB1; 500 to 550 for DQA1; fewer than 610 for DPA1; and 400 to 480 for DPB1. Every repertoire in the discovery cohort had been generated on one and the same sequencing platform. HLA typing included class I and class II loci at four-digit resolution. In the later analysis, no new phenotypic data were used to find candidate immune exposures; instead, reliance was placed on TCR beta sequences and their occurrence across donors. Approximately 330 gigabases of sequencing data and 91 million or so unique TCR sequences made up an early release that covered 500 to 650 HLA-typed donors.

Points on this clone: The antigen it recognizes is unknown.

The full study reports these points: The authors suggested that the approach could potentially be extended to other disease states and immunological phenotypes. A cluster of highly shared sequence variants was judged likely to represent a technical artifact of the sequencing pipeline. CMV serostatus was the only immune exposure information available for the cohort. Three of the identified cytomegalovirus-associated TCR beta chains were confirmed in vitro to be specific for cytomegalovirus antigens. Several of the top co-occurrence clusters appeared to be linked to parvovirus B19, influenza, CMV and Epstein-Barr virus, according to a later analysis. According to a later genetic analysis, donors in an Asian-associated ancestry cluster had fewer N-insertions in productive TCRs than the approximately 610-donor mean. Most TCR sequences were observed very rarely across donors, whereas some public TCRs were present in many individuals. The classifier was reported to diagnose cytomegalovirus status with high specificity and sensitivity in both the original cohort and the validation cohort. Roughly uniform sequencing depth across donors was assumed in presence/absence analyses, although this assumption may not hold. Some IMGT-functional V segments, including TRBV6-2 and TRBV6-3, could not be told apart with the 87-base-pair reads, so those segments were excluded. Strong co-occurrence of HLA alleles, especially DR and DQ, made assigning TCR associations to individual alleles difficult. Because counts were too low, around 17 rarely observed V segments, including chromosome 9 orphons, were left out of the earlier analysis of approximately 500 of the donors. Because HLA typing was missing for some donors at each locus, association tests included only the typed subset. Linkage disequilibrium might explain the correlated functional status among segregating V segments, but an unknown experimental factor could not be ruled out. In the study, some 160 TCR beta chains were listed as associated with cytomegalovirus. A later analysis found that TCR association rates varied across HLA loci, with DRB1 alleles showing the most associated TCRs and HLA-C alleles the fewest. At a false discovery rate of 0.05, a later analysis linked under 20,000 TCR beta sequences to specific HLA alleles. A later analysis found that most CMV-associated TCR beta chains appeared HLA-restricted, with HLA associations seemingly driven largely by CMV exposure. In a later analysis, HLA-associated TCR beta chains showed more clonal expansion and lower generation probabilities than non-associated chains that were equally common. A further reported finding was that TCR beta sequences accurately predicted the HLA-A and HLA-B alleles for most subjects in the first cohort. The cohort was sequenced for TCR beta chains only, and without alpha or paired-chain data the features that could be detected were limited. V-gene and J-gene trimming of TCR beta chains was associated with a missense DCLRE1C variant in a later genetic analysis, and the association was replicated in an independent cohort. An earlier analysis of several hundred of the donors showed that most TCR beta V segments appeared in productive rearrangements either about 90% or about 30% of the time, which broadly matched IMGT annotations.

Based on the germline V gene, the CDR1 and CDR2 sequences are SGHTA and FQGNSA. CDR3 length: 15 amino acids, cysteine to phenylalanine. Solely the CDR3 DNA is kept, with 45 bases framed from the first base. Trimming removed 3 bases from V and 4 bases from J; the gene matches leave 3 bases unexplained. The library was generated by the immunoSEQ multiplex PCR assay. A mixture of 60 forward primers for TCR Vbeta segments and 13 reverse primers for TCR Jbeta segments was used in the multiplex PCR. A multiplex PCR assay on genomic DNA amplified the CDR3 region of rearranged TCR beta genes. On the Illumina HiSeq System, the amplified TCR beta libraries were sequenced as 87-base-pair reads. Concerning the study's data processing: A later analysis tallied 75 million to 95 million unique TCR beta chains across the 666 repertoires, and 10 million to 11 million of those chains were shared by two or more donors. Raw reads were error-corrected and collapsed into unique sequences by a nearest-neighbor algorithm in which closely related sequences were merged to remove PCR and sequencing errors. Alignment of CDR3 sequences to IMGT reference sequences was used to assign V, D and J gene segments. For a sequence to be retained, a match of at least six nucleotides was required to both a V gene segment and a J gene segment. A rearrangement counted as productive if the CDR3 had no stop codons and remained in frame with V and J, and every other rearrangement counted as non-productive. Following IMGT convention, CDR3 was defined as the stretch from the second conserved V-encoded cysteine up to the conserved J-encoded phenylalanine. In an earlier analysis of some 550 of the donors, sequences lacking an unambiguous match to a single V gene segment were excluded. An earlier analysis of over 450 of the donors classified V segments as functional when productive rearrangements were above 56.7% and as segregating when the standard deviation between donors was above 5%. A statistical classification framework was built for diagnosing cytomegalovirus status from the catalog of TCR beta chain sequences. V and J gene assignment, in a later analysis, came from comparing TCR nucleotide sequences with IMGT/GENE-DB human TR gene sequences. In a later analysis, CDR3 sequences and most-parsimonious VDJ recombination scenarios were assigned using the TCRdist pipeline. In a later analysis, each TCR beta chain was defined by its CDR3 amino acid sequence together with its V-gene family, and reads lacking a unique V-gene family were excluded. A later analysis removed several hundred highly shared, low-generation-probability nucleotide sequences to deal with suspected cross-contamination and a sequencing artifact. In a later analysis, a clonal expansion index for each public chain was calculated from normalized within-repertoire ranks of inferred template counts. Generation probabilities in a later analysis came from a VDJ recombination model fitted to out-of-frame rearrangements, and those results were checked against IGoR. A later analysis scored TCR-TCR, TCR-HLA and TCR-CMV co-occurrence with hypergeometric tests, applying a repertoire-size bias correction to TCR pairs. To estimate false discovery rates, a later analysis permuted the HLA or CMV assignments 20 times. In a later analysis, co-occurring TCRs were grouped with DBSCAN, and TCRdist sequence similarity was added when clustering was performed within HLA-allele-positive subsets. Co-occurrence clustering excluded repertoires with fewer than 30,000 or more than 120,000 public chains, plus five with anomalous nucleotide sharing. Imported from immuneACCESS, the table was reduced by TCRdb to in-frame sequences with V and J called. These copies leave out some clones; in studies compared against another copy, an unresolved V gene accounts for under half, and the cause of the remainder is not known. For V, J and clone size, that table is used; D and trimming come from the DNA. The table for this sample shows 150,000 or so clones. The ten top clones hold 1.5% to 2% of the sample.

In total, 666 healthy bone marrow donors made up the cohort. Cohort members were all nominally healthy when sampled, although unrecorded immune exposures were likely present. The donor was CMV seronegative and was included in the group of a few hundred seronegative cohort members. A peripheral blood sample was collected from each donor, and TCR beta sequencing was performed on peripheral blood mononuclear cells. The Qiagen DNeasy Blood Extraction Kit was used to extract genomic DNA from the blood cell samples. Sequences were obtained from PBMCs. The receptor was derived from a man younger than 35 in good health and CMV-seronegative. The rearrangement joined TRBV7-2 to TRBJ2-1, and TRBD2 matches 10 of the central bases. The nucleotide sequence is given as TGTGCCAGCAGCTTGACGACTAGCGGGTACAATGAGCAGTTCTTC. Translated, this is CASSLTTSGYNEQFF.